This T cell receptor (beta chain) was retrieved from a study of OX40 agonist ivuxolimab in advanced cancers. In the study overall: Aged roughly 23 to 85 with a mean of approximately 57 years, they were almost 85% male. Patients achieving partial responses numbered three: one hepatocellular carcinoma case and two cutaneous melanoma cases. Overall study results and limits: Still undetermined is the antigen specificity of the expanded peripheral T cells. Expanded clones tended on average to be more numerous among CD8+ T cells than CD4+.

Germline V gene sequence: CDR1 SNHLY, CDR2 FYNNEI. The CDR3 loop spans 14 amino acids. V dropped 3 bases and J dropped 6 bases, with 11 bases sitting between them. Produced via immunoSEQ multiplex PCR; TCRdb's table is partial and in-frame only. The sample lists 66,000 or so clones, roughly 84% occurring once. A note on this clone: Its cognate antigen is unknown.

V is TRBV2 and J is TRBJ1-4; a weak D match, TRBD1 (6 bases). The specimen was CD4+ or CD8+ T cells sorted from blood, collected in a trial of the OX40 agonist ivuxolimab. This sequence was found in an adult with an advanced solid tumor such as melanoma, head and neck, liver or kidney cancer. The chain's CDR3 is CASSDRGRDEKLFF. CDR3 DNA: TGTGCCAGCAGTGACAGGGGTAGGGATGAAAAACTGTTTTTT.